This note documents a single T cell receptor beta chain sequence. What it recognizes is unknown. These data originate in a study of cytomegalovirus exposure and HLA in healthy donors. Looking at the study overall: Approximately 80 million unique TCRs from HLA-typed donors were held in an early data release. The study, taken as a whole, reports: Fewer N-insertions than the roughly 630-donor mean were reportedly shown by an Asian-associated ancestry cluster in a later analysis. Presence/absence analyses assumed roughly uniform sequencing depth across donors.

The study ran its PCR with 60 Vbeta and 13 Jbeta primers. Sequencing was performed with immunoSEQ multiplex PCR; in TCRdb, only in-frame clones are kept and a portion is missing. Here the sample table reports 150,000 to 200,000 clones. Per the germline V gene, CDR1 is SGDLS and CDR2 is YYNGEE. Deletions cut 4 bases from V and 3 bases from J, with 18 bases between. The CDR3 consists of 16 residues. The clonotype comes from a woman aged 18-29 years in good health and CMV-seropositive. The rearrangement uses TRBV9 and TRBJ2-3, with D tentatively TRBD2 (6 bases). Sample: PBMCs. CDR3 region: CASSPRWGSGTDTQYF. The CDR3, as DNA: TGTGCCAGCAGCCCGCGTTGGGGCAGCGGGACAGATACGCAGTATTTT.